Listed below are T cell receptor beta chains from one sample, sequenced in a study of cytomegalovirus exposure and HLA in healthy donors. Measured with immunoSEQ multiplex PCR; TCRdb has only the in-frame clones, and not every one. In the table there are roughly 120,000 clones, more than 70% of which are singletons. The sequencing input was PBMCs. All receptors derive from a woman aged 18-29 years in good health and CMV-seronegative. The CDR3 runs from the conserved cysteine through the conserved F or W. Each record gives: CDR3 protein, CDR3 DNA, J gene, V gene, clone size, D gene. The D gene is left open where the match is weak. Where a row states a size, it is once, few, many or the class of an expanded clone; other rows omit it.

CASSLVGGPSSYEQYF TGTGCCAGCAGCTTAGTAGGGGGCCCTAGCTCCTACGAGCAGTACTTC TRBJ2-7 TRBV7-9 . TRBD1
CASSRRGQETQYF TGTGCCAGCAGTCGCCGGGGCCAAGAGACCCAGTACTTC TRBJ2-5 TRBV9 . .
CSVEDGGGTEAFF TGCAGCGTTGAAGACGGGGGGGGCACTGAAGCTTTCTTT TRBJ1-1 TRBV29-1 . .
CASSHSTGTGANVLTF TGTGCCAGTAGTCACAGTACGGGAACTGGGGCCAACGTCCTGACTTTC TRBJ2-6 TRBV19 . .
CASSLLTGSYGYTF TGTGCCAGCAGCCTCCTAACAGGATCCTATGGCTACACCTTC TRBJ1-2 TRBV11-2 few .
CASSSTQGRGYTF TGTGCCAGTTCATCAACTCAGGGCCGAGGCTACACCTTC TRBJ1-2 TRBV19 few .
CASSQESAGYNSPLHF TGTGCCAGCAGCCAAGAGAGCGCAGGGTATAATTCACCCCTCCACTTT TRBJ1-6 TRBV4-2 . .
CASSGGQNYEQYF TGTGCCAGCAGTGGAGGTCAGAACTACGAGCAGTACTTC TRBJ2-7 TRBV2 . .
CASSFRETQYF TGTGCCAGCAGCTTTAGAGAGACCCAGTACTTC TRBJ2-5 TRBV7-9 . .
CASKSWAEGNYGYTF TGTGCCAGTAAATCTTGGGCCGAGGGTAACTATGGCTACACCTTC TRBJ1-2 TRBV19 few .
CASRSRGNNSPLHF TGCGCCAGCAGGTCCAGAGGTAACAATTCACCCCTCCACTTT TRBJ1-6 TRBV4-3 few .
CASSPYPGQTETQYF TGTGCCAGCTCACCGTATCCGGGACAGACGGAGACCCAGTACTTC TRBJ2-5 TRBV18 . TRBD1
CASSSPGDRMNTEAFF TGTGCCAGCAGTTCCCCCGGGGACAGGATGAACACTGAAGCTTTCTTT TRBJ1-1 TRBV28 once TRBD1
CASSLTPGTSSYEQYF TGCGCCAGCAGCCTCACCCCCGGGACTAGTTCCTACGAGCAGTACTTC TRBJ2-7 TRBV5-1 . TRBD2
CASSRDPGYNEQFF TGCGCCAGCAGCAGAGACCCAGGTTACAATGAGCAGTTCTTC TRBJ2-1 TRBV4-3 . .
CASSERLPDTQYF TGTGCCAGCAGTGAAAGACTACCGGATACGCAGTATTTT TRBJ2-3 TRBV2 . .